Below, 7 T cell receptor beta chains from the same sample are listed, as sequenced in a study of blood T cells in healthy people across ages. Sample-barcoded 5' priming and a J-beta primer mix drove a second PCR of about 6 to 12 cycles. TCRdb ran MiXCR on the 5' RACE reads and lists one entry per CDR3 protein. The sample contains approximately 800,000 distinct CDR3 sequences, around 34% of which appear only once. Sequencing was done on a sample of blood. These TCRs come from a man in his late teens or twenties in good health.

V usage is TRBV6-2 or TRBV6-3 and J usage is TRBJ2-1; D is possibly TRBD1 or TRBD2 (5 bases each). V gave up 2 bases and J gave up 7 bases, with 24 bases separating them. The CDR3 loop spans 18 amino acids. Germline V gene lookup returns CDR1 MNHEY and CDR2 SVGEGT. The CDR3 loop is CASSYHADLGEVRNEQFF. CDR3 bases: TGTGCCAGCAGTTACCATGCCGATCTGGGGGAAGTGCGAAATGAGCAGTTCTTC.

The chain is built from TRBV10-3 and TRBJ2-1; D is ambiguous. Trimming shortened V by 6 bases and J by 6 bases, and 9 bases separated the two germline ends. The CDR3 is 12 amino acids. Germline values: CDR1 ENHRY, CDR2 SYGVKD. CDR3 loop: CAIRLASNEQFF. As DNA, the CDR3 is TGTGCCATCAGATTGGCATCCAATGAGCAGTTCTTC.

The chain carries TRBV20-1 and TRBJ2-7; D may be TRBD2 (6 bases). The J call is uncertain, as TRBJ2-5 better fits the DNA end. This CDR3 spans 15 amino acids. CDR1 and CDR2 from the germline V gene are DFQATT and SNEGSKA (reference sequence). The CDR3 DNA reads TGCAGTGCTAGACTATGGACTACACAAGAAGAGACCCAGTACTTC. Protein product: CSARLWTTQEETQYF.

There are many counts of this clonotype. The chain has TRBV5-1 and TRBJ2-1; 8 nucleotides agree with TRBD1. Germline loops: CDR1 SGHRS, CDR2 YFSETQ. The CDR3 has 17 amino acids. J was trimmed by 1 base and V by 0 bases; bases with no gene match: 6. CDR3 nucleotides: TGCGCCAGCAGCTTGGCCCCAGGGGGCTCGTCCTACAATGAGCAGTTCTTC. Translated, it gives CASSLAPGGSSYNEQFF. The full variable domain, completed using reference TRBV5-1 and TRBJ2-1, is KAGVTQTPRYLIKTRGQQVTLSCSPISGHRSVSWYQQTPGQGLQFLFEYFSETQRNKGNFPGRFSGRQFSNSRSEMNVSTLELGDSALYLCASSLAPGGSSYNEQFFGPGTRLTVL.

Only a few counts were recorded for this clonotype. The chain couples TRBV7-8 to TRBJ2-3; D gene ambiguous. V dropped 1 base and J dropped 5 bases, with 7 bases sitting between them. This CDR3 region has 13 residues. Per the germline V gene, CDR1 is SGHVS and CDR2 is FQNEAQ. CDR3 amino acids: CASSLGEIDTQYF. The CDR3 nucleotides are TGTGCCAGCAGCTTAGGGGAAATAGATACGCAGTATTTT.

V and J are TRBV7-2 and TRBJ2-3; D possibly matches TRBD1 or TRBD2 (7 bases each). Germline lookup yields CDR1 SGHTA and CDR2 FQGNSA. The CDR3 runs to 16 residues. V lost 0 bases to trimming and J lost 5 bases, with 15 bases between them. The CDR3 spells CASSLAGGGNGDTQYF. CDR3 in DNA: TGTGCCAGCAGCTTAGCGGGAGGGGGCAATGGAGATACGCAGTATTTT.

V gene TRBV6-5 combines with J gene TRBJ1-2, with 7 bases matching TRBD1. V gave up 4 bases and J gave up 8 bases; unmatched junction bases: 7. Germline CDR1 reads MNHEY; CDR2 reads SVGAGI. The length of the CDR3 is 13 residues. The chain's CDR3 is CASSSDRWRGYTF. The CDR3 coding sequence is TGTGCCAGCAGTTCGGACAGGTGGCGAGGCTACACCTTC.